A single sample gave rise to the 29 T cell receptor beta chains below, sequenced in a study of cytomegalovirus exposure and HLA in healthy donors. Primers: 60 Vbeta forward and 13 Jbeta reverse. Using immunoSEQ multiplex PCR, the repertoire was profiled, and TCRdb retains in-frame clones only, with some absent. The repertoire holds about 150,000 clones, with around nine tenths as singletons. The material sequenced was PBMCs. These receptors all stem from a woman in her twenties or thirties in good health and CMV-seronegative.

The J gene is TRBJ2-7, the V gene TRBV5-6; D remains ambiguous. V dropped 3 bases and J dropped 5 bases, with 9 bases sitting between them. Germline values: CDR1 SGHDT, CDR2 YYEEEE. This CDR3 comprises 12 residues. The CDR3 sequence: CASSSIAHEQYF. As DNA, the CDR3 is TGTGCCAGCAGCTCAATAGCCCACGAGCAGTACTTC. The entire variable domain, with the rest obtained from reference TRBV5-6 and TRBJ2-7, is as follows: DAGVTQSPTHLIKTRGQQVTLRCSPKSGHDTVSWYQQALGQGPQFIFQYYEEEERQRGNFPDRFSGHQFPNYSSELNVNALLLGDSALYLCASSSIAHEQYFGPGTRLTVT.

The CDR3 nucleotides read TGTGCCAGCAAGACAGGGGCGGACTATGGCTACACCTTC. Translating gives CASKTGADYGYTF. The V gene is TRBV25-1, the J gene TRBJ1-2; 8 bases agree with TRBD1. The J segment lost 3 bases and the V segment lost 7 bases, leaving 4 bases of the junction unmatched. There are 13 residues in the CDR3. CDR1 and CDR2 from the germline V gene are MGHDK and SYGVNS.

The rearrangement links TRBV6-5 to TRBJ2-7, with 7 bases aligning to TRBD1. The V gene's germline CDR1 is MNHEY and CDR2 SVGAGI. The V and J ends lost 2 bases and 2 bases, in that order; junction bases with no gene match: 3. The CDR3 extends over 14 amino acids. The CDR3 DNA sequence: TGTGCCAGCAGTTACAGGGACAGCACCTACGAGCAGTACTTC. Protein: CASSYRDSTYEQYF.

This chain uses TRBV28 with TRBJ2-7; 7 bases agree with TRBD1. The V gene end was trimmed by 3 bases and the J gene end by 2 bases; junction bases not matched to a gene: 4. This CDR3 contains 14 residues. Germline V lookup: CDR1 MDHEN, CDR2 SYDVKM. The DNA for the CDR3 is TGTGCCAGCAGTTTTGGACAGGCCCCCTACGAGCAGTACTTC. This codes for CASSFGQAPYEQYF. The variable domain in full, with the rest retrieved from reference TRBV28 and TRBJ2-7, is DVKVTQSSRYLVKRTGEKVFLECVQDMDHENMFWYRQDPGLGLRLIYFSYDVKMKEKGDIPEGYSVSREKKERFSLILESASTNQTSMYLCASSFGQAPYEQYFGPGTRLTVT.

This chain joins TRBV21-1 and TRBJ1-2; the table's D call TRBD1 went unverified against the DNA. TRBV21-1 is reported as a pseudogene. The CDR3 has 15 residues. DNA of the CDR3: TGTGCCAGCAGCAGACAACAGGGGACGGGCTATGGCTACACCTTC. This encodes CASSRQQGTGYGYTF.

The chain couples TRBV2 to TRBJ2-7; TRBD1 is a possible D gene (6 bases). This CDR3 is built from 14 residues. CDR1 and CDR2 (germline): SNHLY, FYNNEI. Trimming shortened V by 6 bases and J by 2 bases, and 14 bases separated the two germline ends. DNA for the CDR3: TGTGCCAGCAGAACAGGGTCTGGACCCTACGAGCAGTACTTC. Protein: CASRTGSGPYEQYF.

The chain has TRBV30 and TRBJ2-7, with D tentatively TRBD1 (5 bases). The germline CDR1 and CDR2 sequences are GTSNPN and SVGIG (reference sequence). Trimming pared 0 bases from V and 2 bases from J, leaving 17 bases between. This CDR3 is 16 amino acids long. The DNA for the CDR3 is TGTGCCTGGAGTGTACGGTGGACACAAAGGACCTACGAGCAGTACTTC. This gives the protein CAWSVRWTQRTYEQYF.

This clone appeared a single time. The chain links TRBV14 to TRBJ2-5; TRBD2 agrees at 10 bases. The germline CDR1 and CDR2 sequences are SGHDN and FVKESK. Trimming removed 1 base from V and 5 bases from J; junction bases left unmatched: 7. This CDR3 spans 16 amino acids. CDR3 sequence reads: CASSQVLAGAWETQYF. CDR3 sequence (DNA): TGTGCCAGCAGCCAAGTGCTAGCGGGAGCGTGGGAGACCCAGTACTTC.

This chain uses TRBV6-5 with TRBJ1-2; no firm D call. The CDR3 has 13 amino acids. V was pared by 4 bases and J by 5 bases, with 11 bases between. Germline V lookup: CDR1 MNHEY, CDR2 SVGAGI. The CDR3 sequence: CASSSGSLYGYTF. DNA of the CDR3: TGTGCCAGCAGTTCGGGGAGCCTGTATGGCTACACCTTC.

The J gene is TRBJ2-5, the V gene TRBV20-1; D gene unclear. Looked up from germline, CDR1 is DFQATT and CDR2 is SNEGSKA (reference sequence). This CDR3 is built from 10 residues. Trimming stripped 3 bases from V and 9 bases from J, with 8 bases between. The CDR3 sequence: CSARIAAQYF. The CDR3 nucleotides are TGCAGTGCTAGGATCGCGGCCCAGTACTTC.

The chain carries TRBV7-3 and TRBJ2-2; 11 nucleotides match TRBD2. Losses at the gene ends were 5 bases for V and 5 bases for J; bases not matched to a gene: 7. There are 16 residues in the CDR3. Germline lookup yields CDR1 SGHTA and CDR2 FQGTGA. The CDR3, as DNA: TGTGCCAGCAGCGCTCAGGGACTAGCGGATACCGGGGAGCTGTTTTTT. Encoded protein: CASSAQGLADTGELFF.

This chain links TRBV28 with TRBJ1-5; D is uncertain. Trimming pared 5 bases from V and 9 bases from J, leaving 20 bases between. This CDR3 has 15 amino acids. Germline V lookup: CDR1 MDHEN, CDR2 SYDVKM. The CDR3 spells CASSPSSGPSRPQHF. For the CDR3, the DNA is TGTGCCAGCAGTCCCTCGAGCGGGCCATCAAGGCCCCAGCATTTT.

The chain employs TRBV4-1 and TRBJ2-3; TRBD2 is a possible D gene (6 bases). The CDR3 sequence is 14 residues long. The germline gives CDR1 MGHRA, CDR2 YSYEKL. V lost 1 base, J lost 3 bases, and 8 bases lay in between. The CDR3 DNA reads TGCGCCAGCAGCCAAGTACTAGCTACAGATACGCAGTATTTT. Translation: CASSQVLATDTQYF.

The chain joins TRBV6-1 to TRBJ2-7; 9 nucleotides match TRBD2. The germline V gene encodes CDR1 MNHNS and CDR2 SASEGT. The CDR3 loop spans 15 amino acids. The V and J ends lost 1 base and 3 bases, in that order; junction bases with no gene match: 4. The DNA of the CDR3 is TGTGCCAGCAGTGAAGGTAGCGGGAGAATCTACGAGCAGTACTTC. Translated: CASSEGSGRIYEQYF.

The rearrangement links TRBV7-2 to TRBJ2-1, with 11 bases aligning to TRBD1. The V gene end was trimmed by 8 bases and the J gene end by 7 bases; junction bases not matched to a gene: 7. This CDR3 has 14 residues. CDR1 and CDR2 from the germline V gene are SGHTA and FQGNSA. CDR3 sequence reads: CASVGWDRGNEQFF. The CDR3 DNA reads as TGTGCCAGCGTGGGCTGGGACAGGGGGAATGAGCAGTTCTTC.

The chain employs TRBV28 and TRBJ1-2; 10 bases line up with TRBD1. In germline, CDR1 is MDHEN, CDR2 SYDVKM. V shed 5 bases, J shed 4 bases, and the junction held 10 bases outside the gene matches. The CDR3 runs to 16 residues. The CDR3 DNA is TGTGCCAGCAGTCTCCGACCCGGGACAGGGGCCTATGGCTACACCTTC. It encodes CASSLRPGTGAYGYTF.

The chain recombines TRBV5-5 with TRBJ1-4; perhaps TRBD1 as D (5 bases). From germline, CDR1 is SGHKS and CDR2 YYEKEE (reference sequence). The CDR3 is 15 residues long. Trimming left V 2 bases short and J 5 bases short, with 13 bases between. For the CDR3, the DNA is TGTGCCAGCAGCTTCCTAGGGGTAACAAATGAAAAACTGTTTTTT. Its protein product is CASSFLGVTNEKLFF.

This rearrangement joins TRBV4-3 to TRBJ2-1; 9 positions match TRBD2. The germline V gene has CDR1 LGHNA and CDR2 YSLEER. The CDR3 runs 17 residues. V was clipped by 0 bases and J by 2 bases; unmatched bases: 5. CDR3 sequence (DNA): TGCGCCAGCAGCCAAGAGCTCGGCGGGAGGGCCTACAATGAGCAGTTCTTC. It translates to CASSQELGGRAYNEQFF.

This chain uses TRBV11-2 with TRBJ1-4, with 10 bases matching TRBD1. Unmatched junction bases numbered 5, after V lost 5 bases and J lost 5 bases. Germline V gene sequence: CDR1 SGHAT, CDR2 FQNNGV. The CDR3 loop spans 15 amino acids. CDR3 in amino acids: CASSRQGQGNEKLFF. The CDR3 DNA reads TGTGCCAGCAGCCGCCAGGGACAGGGGAATGAAAAACTGTTTTTT.

The chain uses TRBV6-1 and TRBJ2-7; no reliable D call. This CDR3 comprises 12 residues. Between the trimmed V and J ends, which lost 5 bases and 4 bases, there was a span of 9 bases. CDR1 is MNHNS and CDR2 is SASEGT in the germline V gene. The CDR3 here is CASSSGRYEQYF. CDR3 DNA: TGTGCCAGCAGTTCCGGCAGGTACGAGCAGTACTTC.

The J gene is TRBJ2-5, the V gene TRBV7-9, with 10 bases identical to TRBD1. There are 14 residues in the CDR3. V shed 3 bases, J shed 5 bases, and the junction held 3 bases outside the gene matches. Germline V gene lookup returns CDR1 SEHNR and CDR2 FQNEAQ (reference sequence). CDR3 loop: CASSFGQGGETQYF. DNA for the CDR3: TGTGCCAGCAGCTTCGGACAGGGGGGGGAGACCCAGTACTTC.

This sequence joins TRBV19 and TRBJ2-5; TRBD1 agrees at 9 bases. Germline loops: CDR1 LNHDA, CDR2 SQIVND (reference sequence). With V trimmed by 6 bases and J by 7 bases, 12 bases remained unmatched. The CDR3 is 15 amino acids. CDR3 loop: CASSPGTGPSGTQYF. The DNA of the CDR3 is TGTGCCAGTAGCCCCGGGACAGGGCCCTCCGGGACCCAGTACTTC.

The chain employs TRBV6-6 and TRBJ2-2; 8 nucleotides agree with TRBD1. This CDR3 spans 16 amino acids. CDR1 is MNHNY and CDR2 is SVGAGI in the germline V gene (reference sequence). With 2 bases clipped from V and 6 bases from J, the junction kept 8 bases outside the gene matches. The CDR3 spells CASSYPGRGRPGELFF. The CDR3, as DNA: TGTGCCAGCAGTTACCCTGGCAGGGGGCGACCCGGGGAGCTGTTTTTT.

The V gene is TRBV9, the J gene TRBJ2-7; D is unclear. Germline V gene data show CDR1 as SGDLS and CDR2 as YYNGEE. CDR3 length equals 14 residues. Trimming removed 1 base at V and 2 bases at J, with 10 bases between. CDR3 sequence (DNA): TGTGCCAGCAGCGTAACGTCTCTAGCCTACGAGCAGTACTTC. Its translation: CASSVTSLAYEQYF.

V is TRBV5-1 and J is TRBJ2-3; D remains ambiguous. This CDR3 region has 14 residues. The ends were cut back, 4 bases at V and 0 bases at J, with 9 bases in the middle. Germline lookup yields CDR1 SGHRS and CDR2 YFSETQ. CDR3 nucleotides: TGCGCCAGCAGCCCCCAGTCGAGCACAGATACGCAGTATTTT. It is translated as CASSPQSSTDTQYF.

This chain links TRBV15 with TRBJ2-1, with D perhaps matching TRBD2 (6 bases). The ends were cut back, 1 base at V and 6 bases at J, with 13 bases in the middle. This CDR3 contains 15 residues. Germline V gene lookup returns CDR1 LNHNV and CDR2 YYDKDF (reference sequence). CDR3 in DNA: TGTGCCACCAGCAGAGGAGCGGGCCGGGGCAATGAGCAGTTCTTC. Encoded protein: CATSRGAGRGNEQFF.

The V and J genes are TRBV4-1 and TRBJ1-1, with D unclear. V lost 0 bases, J lost 2 bases, and 7 bases lay in between. Per the germline V gene, CDR1 is MGHRA and CDR2 is YSYEKL. The CDR3 is made up of 14 amino acids. CDR3 protein: CASSQDAVNTEAFF. For the CDR3, the DNA is TGCGCCAGCAGCCAAGATGCAGTAAACACTGAAGCTTTCTTT.

The chain carries TRBV7-8 and TRBJ2-7; tentative D call: TRBD1 (5 bases). Looked up from germline, CDR1 is SGHVS and CDR2 is FQNEAQ. The CDR3 consists of 14 residues. Deletions cut 2 bases from V and 6 bases from J, with 14 bases between. The chain's CDR3 is CASSLNQGAIEQYF. The CDR3 DNA reads TGTGCCAGCAGCTTAAATCAAGGGGCCATCGAGCAGTACTTC. Full variable domain (outside the CDR3, taken from reference TRBV7-8 and TRBJ2-7): GAGVSQSPRYKVAKRGQDVALRCDPISGHVSLFWYQQALGQGPEFLTYFQNEAQLDKSGLPSDRFFAERPEGSVSTLKIQRTQQEDSAVYLCASSLNQGAIEQYFGPGTRLTVT.

This clone occurred once. The V call is TRBV7-2, the J call TRBJ2-3; TRBD2 matches at 15 bases. CDR3 length equals 17 residues. Looked up from germline, CDR1 is SGHTA and CDR2 is FQGNSA. Trimming cost V 5 bases and J 5 bases; bases outside gene matches: 8. The CDR3 region is CASSPRTSGGGRDTQYF. The CDR3 DNA sequence: TGTGCCAGCAGCCCGCGGACTAGCGGGGGGGGCAGAGATACGCAGTATTTT.